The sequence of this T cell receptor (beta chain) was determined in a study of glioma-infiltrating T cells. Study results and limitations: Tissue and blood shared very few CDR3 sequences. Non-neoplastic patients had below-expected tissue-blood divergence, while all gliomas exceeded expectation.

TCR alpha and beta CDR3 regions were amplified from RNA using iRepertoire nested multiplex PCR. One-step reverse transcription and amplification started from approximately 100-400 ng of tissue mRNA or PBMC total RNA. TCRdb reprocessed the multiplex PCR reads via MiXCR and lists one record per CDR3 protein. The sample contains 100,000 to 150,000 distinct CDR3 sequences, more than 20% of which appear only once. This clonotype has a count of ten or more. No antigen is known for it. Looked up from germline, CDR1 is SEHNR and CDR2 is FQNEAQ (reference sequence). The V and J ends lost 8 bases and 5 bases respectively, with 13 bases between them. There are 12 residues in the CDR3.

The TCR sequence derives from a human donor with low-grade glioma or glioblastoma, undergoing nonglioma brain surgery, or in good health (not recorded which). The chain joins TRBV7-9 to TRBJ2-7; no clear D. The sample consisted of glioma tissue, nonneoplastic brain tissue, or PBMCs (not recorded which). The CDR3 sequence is CASSVLSDEQYF. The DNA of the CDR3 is TGTGCCAGCTCGGTGTTAAGTGACGAGCAGTACTTC. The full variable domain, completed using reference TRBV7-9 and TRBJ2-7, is DTGVSQNPRHKITKRGQNVTFRCDPISEHNRLYWYRQTLGQGPEFLTYFQNEAQLEKSRLLSDRFSAERPKGSFSTLEIQRTEQGDSAMYLCASSVLSDEQYFGPGTRLTVT.